The source of this T cell receptor beta chain is a study of T cell responses to AZD1222 COVID-19 vaccine. This clone was observed a handful of times. The germline V gene encodes CDR1 LNHDA and CDR2 SQIVND (reference sequence). The junction had 10 bases not matched to a gene; V was cut back by 7 bases and J by 4 bases. The CDR3 runs 16 residues. Repertoires were generated with immunoSEQ multiplex PCR, while TCRdb's copy carries only in-frame clones and drops some. The table includes 150,000 or so clones, roughly nine tenths detected once. This specimen consisted of peripheral blood, obtained on day 0 of AZD1222 vaccination. This chain connects TRBV19 to TRBJ2-4; TRBD2 matches 10 bases. The sequence derives from an adult in good health. The CDR3, as DNA: TGTGCCAGTACCAAGGGACTAGCGTCGGGAAAAAACATTCAGTACTTC. This encodes CASTKGLASGKNIQYF.